A single sample is the source of the 22 T cell receptor beta chains below, sequenced in a study of blood T cell repertoires in COVID-19. Clones were sequenced by immunoSEQ multiplex PCR, and TCRdb holds only the in-frame ones, with some missing. The data show some 250,000 clones, under 90% seen once. Specimen: PBMCs or T cells enriched from blood (not recorded which). The receptors stem from a man younger than 30 who had recovered from COVID-19.

This chain links TRBV3-1 (or the pseudogene TRBV3-2) with TRBJ1-5; D is uncertain. The germline gives CDR1 LGHDT, CDR2 YNNKEL (reference sequence). V dropped 5 bases and J dropped 0 bases, with 11 bases sitting between them. This CDR3 has 15 residues. The chain's CDR3 is CASSSSGYSNQPQHF. CDR3 in DNA: TGTGCCAGCAGCTCATCGGGATATAGCAATCAGCCCCAGCATTTT.

This clone was detected only a few times. The chain combines TRBV5-6 with TRBJ1-2; D ambiguous. Germline-derived CDR1 and CDR2 are SGHDT and YYEEEE. The CDR3 has 15 residues. Trimming removed 6 bases at V and 6 bases at J, with 21 bases between. CDR3 region: CASNPRFPGPHGYTF. DNA of the CDR3: TGTGCCAGCAACCCCCGGTTCCCGGGTCCCCATGGCTACACCTTC.

The V call is TRBV19, the J call TRBJ2-2; tentatively, D is TRBD1 (5 bases). V lost 6 bases and J 8 bases, leaving 19 bases between the germline ends. The germline V gene encodes CDR1 LNHDA and CDR2 SQIVND (reference sequence). The CDR3 runs to 15 residues. In nucleotides, the CDR3 is TGTGCCAGTAGCCTATACTCAGGGAATGCGGGGGAGCTGTTTTTT. Protein: CASSLYSGNAGELFF.

The chain combines TRBV11-2 with TRBJ2-7, with a possible D match to TRBD1 (7 bases). Germline CDR1 and CDR2: SGHAT and FQNNGV. Trimming removed 5 bases from V and 4 bases from J, with 15 bases in between. The CDR3 is 14 amino acids. DNA for the CDR3: TGTGCCAGCAGCGGTCTCAGGGGGAGGTACGAGCAGTACTTC. It translates to CASSGLRGRYEQYF.

In this sample, this clone turned up a few times. V usage is TRBV30 and J usage is TRBJ1-1; the D gene is possibly TRBD1 (5 bases). V was shortened by 2 bases and J by 4 bases, with 23 bases between the two germline ends. Germline V lookup: CDR1 GTSNPN, CDR2 SVGIG (reference sequence). The CDR3 is 17 amino acids. DNA for the CDR3: TGTGCCTGGAGTCCCGGGGGGGTCGGGGAGGGTATCACTGAAGCTTTCTTT. Protein: CAWSPGGVGEGITEAFF.

The chain uses TRBV5-4 and TRBJ1-1, with a weak D call TRBD1 (5 bases). Germline CDR1 and CDR2: SGHNT and YYREEE (reference sequence). The V and J ends lost 4 bases and 1 base respectively, with 11 bases between them. The CDR3 has 14 amino acids. This CDR3 is CASSPTAGNTEAFF. The CDR3 DNA is TGTGCCAGCAGCCCGACAGCGGGGAACACTGAAGCTTTCTTT.

This rearrangement joins TRBV19 to TRBJ2-6, with 9 bases identical to TRBD2. V dropped 4 bases and J dropped 4; count of bases not matched to a gene: 8. The CDR3 spans 17 residues. Germline V gives CDR1 LNHDA, CDR2 SQIVND (reference sequence). The CDR3 loop is CASSSGGRAAGANVLTF. The CDR3, as DNA: TGTGCCAGTAGTAGTGGCGGGAGGGCCGCCGGGGCCAACGTCCTGACTTTC.

The rearrangement uses TRBV5-4 and TRBJ1-2, with 8 positions matching TRBD1. The CDR3 is 14 amino acids. CDR1 is SGHNT, CDR2 YYREEE, per germline (reference sequence). J gave up 5 bases and V 3 bases, and 6 bases lay outside the gene matches. The CDR3 nucleotides read TGTGCCAGCAGCTCTCCGGGACAGGCTTATGGCTACACCTTC. Encoded protein: CASSSPGQAYGYTF.

V gene TRBV6-1 combines with J gene TRBJ1-1; 9 positions agree with TRBD1. CDR1 is MNHNS and CDR2 is SASEGT in the germline V gene. The CDR3 is 14 amino acids. J lost 5 bases, V lost 3 bases, and 4 bases had no gene match. The CDR3 DNA reads TGTGCCAGCAGTGAGACAGGGGGGCTAACTGAAGCTTTCTTT. Amino acid sequence: CASSETGGLTEAFF.

V and J are TRBV11-3 and TRBJ2-5, with a possible D match to TRBD1 (6 bases). The V end lost 5 bases, the J end lost 3 bases, and 7 bases lay between the germline ends. The CDR3 contains 12 residues. Germline V gene sequence: CDR1 SGHNT, CDR2 YENEEA. CDR3 loop: CASSPGEETQYF. In DNA, the CDR3 is TGTGCCAGCAGCCCAGGGGAAGAGACCCAGTACTTC.

The chain recombines TRBV10-2 with TRBJ1-1, with TRBD1 matching 7 bases. The CDR3 sequence is 10 residues long. The germline V gene encodes CDR1 WSHSY and CDR2 SAAADI. Unmatched junction bases numbered 1, after V lost 7 bases and J lost 8 bases. The CDR3 DNA is TGCGCCAGCAAGGACAGGGAAGCTTTCTTT. The encoded protein is CASKDREAFF.

The CDR3 is CASSLEQGNYGYTF. The DNA of the CDR3 is TGTGCCAGCAGTTTAGAACAGGGAAACTATGGCTACACCTTC. The rearrangement links TRBV6-5 to TRBJ1-2; maybe TRBD1 (6 bases). In germline, CDR1 is MNHEY, CDR2 SVGAGI. This CDR3 is 14 amino acids long. V lost 4 bases, J lost 2 bases, and 11 bases lay in between.

In nucleotides, the CDR3 is TGTGCCAGCAGTCCCACGGGTACAGGCCAGTCCCAGCATTTT. Encoded protein: CASSPTGTGQSQHF. The chain employs TRBV6-5 and TRBJ1-5; possibly TRBD1 for D (5 bases). Trimming removed 5 bases at V and 11 bases at J, with 19 bases between. Germline V gives CDR1 MNHEY, CDR2 SVGAGI. The length of the CDR3 is 14 residues.

The rearrangement joins TRBV5-1 to TRBJ2-2; the D is unclear. Per germline, CDR1 SGHRS and CDR2 YFSETQ. The CDR3 runs to 16 residues. V dropped 3 bases and J dropped 0 bases, with 12 bases sitting between them. This chain's CDR3 is CASSSRIESNTGELFF. CDR3 bases: TGCGCCAGCAGCTCCAGGATCGAGTCGAACACCGGGGAGCTGTTTTTT.

The V gene is TRBV7-6, the J gene TRBJ1-6, with 9 positions matching TRBD1. CDR1 is SGHVS, CDR2 FNYEAQ, per germline. This CDR3 spans 16 amino acids. The trim removed 5 bases at V and 6 bases at J, leaving 8 bases unmatched. CDR3 loop: CASSNPGTGSNSPLHF. The CDR3 DNA sequence: TGTGCCAGCAGCAATCCCGGGACAGGGTCTAATTCACCCCTCCACTTT.

The CDR3 DNA reads as TGTGCCATCAGTGAAAACAGCCTCTACGAGCAGTACTTC. Translating gives CAISENSLYEQYF. This chain connects TRBV10-3 to TRBJ2-7; D is unclear. CDR3 size: 13 residues. With 3 bases removed from V and 3 bases from J, the gap between germline ends came to 9 bases. CDR1 and CDR2 (germline): ENHRY, SYGVKD.

The chain combines TRBV13 with TRBJ1-2, with 7 bases that match TRBD1. J was trimmed by 8 bases and V by 4 bases; bases with no gene match: 4. CDR1 and CDR2 from the germline V gene are PRHDT and FYEKMQ (reference sequence). CDR3 size: 12 residues. DNA for the CDR3: TGTGCCAGCAGCTCCCAGGGGGTCGGCTACACCTTC. Protein product: CASSSQGVGYTF.

V usage is TRBV18 and J usage is TRBJ2-7; the match to TRBD1 covers 10 bases. V shed 2 bases and J 3 bases; nucleotides not matched to a gene: 7. The CDR3 contains 16 residues. Germline loops: CDR1 KGHSH, CDR2 LQKENI. The CDR3 spells CASSPSGRTGGYEQYF. The CDR3 coding sequence is TGTGCCAGCTCACCATCCGGAAGGACAGGGGGCTACGAGCAGTACTTC.

As concerns this clone: Distinct nucleotide sequences in the sample also encode this CDR3. J is TRBJ2-7 and V is TRBV7-2; 9 nucleotides line up with TRBD2. Trimming removed 5 bases from V and 2 bases from J; junction bases left unmatched: 4. Per the germline V gene, CDR1 is SGHTA and CDR2 is FQGNSA. The CDR3 is 14 residues long. DNA for the CDR3: TGTGCCAGCAGCCCAGCGGGGGGCCCCTACGAGCAGTACTTC. Protein product: CASSPAGGPYEQYF. Filled out from reference TRBV7-2 and TRBJ2-7, the complete variable domain reads GAGVSQSPSNKVTEKGKDVELRCDPISGHTALYWYRQSLGQGLEFLIYFQGNSAPDKSGLPSDRFSAERTGGSVSTLTIQRTQQEDSAVYLCASSPAGGPYEQYFGPGTRLTVT.

This chain connects TRBV23-1 to TRBJ1-1; 7 positions match TRBD1. TRBV23-1 is an ORF, with its function uncertain. After removal of 6 bases from V and 5 bases from J, the junction contained 15 bases not matched to a gene. The CDR3 length is 16 residues. As DNA, the CDR3 is TGCGCCAGCAGCCGGACAGGATATTGTATGAGGACTGAAGCTTTCTTT. Translated: CASSRTGYCMRTEAFF.

This chain links TRBV12-5 with TRBJ2-4, with a tentative D call TRBD1 (6 bases). CDR1 and CDR2 from the germline V gene are LGHNT and FRNRAP. Trimming took 4 bases from V and 4 from J, leaving 14 bases between them. The CDR3 spans 15 residues. The chain's CDR3 is CASGSTGQSKNIQYF. The CDR3 DNA sequence: TGTGCTAGTGGTTCTACCGGACAGAGTAAAAACATTCAGTACTTC.

The CDR3 bases are TGTGCCAGCAGCGTATCAGGGGGAGGTAATGAAAAACTGTTTTTT. Protein: CASSVSGGGNEKLFF. The chain links TRBV7-9 to TRBJ1-4; 7 bases fit TRBD1. The CDR3 is 15 residues long. Trimming cost V 5 bases and J 4 bases; bases outside gene matches: 7. Germline V CDR1 and CDR2: SEHNR, FQNEAQ (reference sequence).